The 15 T cell receptor beta chains reported below all come from one sample, sequenced in a study of OX40 agonist ivuxolimab in advanced cancers. TCRdb's table, derived via immunoSEQ multiplex PCR, lists solely in-frame clones and lacks some. This table has approximately 77,000 clones, around 90% appearing once. Specimen: CD4+ or CD8+ T cells sorted from blood, collected in a trial of the OX40 agonist ivuxolimab. The receptors here all came from an adult with an advanced solid tumor such as melanoma, head and neck, liver or kidney cancer.

This chain links TRBV28 with TRBJ1-3; D not resolved. Germline CDR1 reads MDHEN; CDR2 reads SYDVKM. This CDR3 is 15 amino acids long. Trimming left V 5 bases short and J 4 bases short, with 15 bases between. Written as DNA, the CDR3 is TGTGCCAGCAGTACCTTGGGGTTTGCGGGAAACACCATATATTTT. Amino acid sequence: CASSTLGFAGNTIYF.

This rearrangement joins TRBV4-2 to TRBJ2-5, with D tentatively TRBD2 (6 bases). The CDR3 extends over 14 amino acids. Germline values: CDR1 LGHNA, CDR2 YNFKEQ. Trimming pared 1 base from V and 4 bases from J, leaving 10 bases between. CDR3 loop: CASSQGLEGETQYF. Written as DNA, the CDR3 is TGTGCCAGCAGCCAAGGACTAGAGGGAGAGACCCAGTACTTC.

The V gene is TRBV29-1, the J gene TRBJ2-6; no firm D call. Trimming removed 4 bases at V and 6 bases at J, with 16 bases between. CDR1 and CDR2 from the germline V gene are SQVTM and ANQGSEA. This CDR3 is 15 amino acids long. CDR3 sequence reads: CSVGTPRNEANVLTF. The DNA for the CDR3 is TGCAGCGTTGGTACCCCCCGGAACGAGGCCAACGTCCTGACTTTC. The full variable domain, with the rest looked up from reference TRBV29-1 and TRBJ2-6, is SAVISQKPSRDICQRGTSLTIQCQVDSQVTMMFWYRQQPGQSLTLIATANQGSEATYESGFVIDKFPISRPNLTFSTLTVSNMSPEDSSIYLCSVGTPRNEANVLTFGAGSRLTVL.

J is TRBJ1-3 and V is TRBV4-2; no clear D gene. CDR1 is LGHNA, CDR2 YNFKEQ, per germline. Deletions cut 1 base from V and 0 bases from J, with 13 bases between. The CDR3 runs to 17 residues. The CDR3 is CASSQGWAGTSGNTIYF. Written as DNA, the CDR3 is TGTGCCAGCAGCCAAGGCTGGGCCGGAACCTCTGGAAACACCATATATTTT.

This rearrangement joins TRBV5-4 to TRBJ2-1, with D perhaps matching TRBD1 or TRBD2 (6 bases each). This CDR3 has 15 amino acids. Germline V gene sequence: CDR1 SGHNT, CDR2 YYREEE (reference sequence). Trimming removed 2 bases at V and 6 bases at J, with 15 bases between. CDR3 in DNA: TGTGCCAGCAGCTTTGTAGGGGGGCTGGGCAATGAGCAGTTCTTC. Translation: CASSFVGGLGNEQFF.

J is TRBJ2-1 and V is TRBV14; possibly TRBD2 for D (7 bases). This CDR3 comprises 15 residues. CDR1 and CDR2 from the germline V gene are SGHDN and FVKESK. The V and J ends lost 7 bases and 5 bases respectively, with 18 bases between them. CDR3: CASNPPGGLHNEQFF. In DNA, the CDR3 is TGTGCCAGCAATCCCCCGGGGGGCCTCCACAATGAGCAGTTCTTC. The full variable domain, with the rest looked up from reference TRBV14 and TRBJ2-1, is EAGVTQFPSHSVIEKGQTVTLRCDPISGHDNLYWYRRVMGKEIKFLLHFVKESKQDESGMPNNRFLAERTGGTYSTLKVQPAELEDSGVYFCASNPPGGLHNEQFFGPGTRLTVL.

The rearrangement joins TRBV21-1 to TRBJ2-3; the table calls TRBD2, which could not be checked here. TRBV21-1 is given as a pseudogene. The CDR3 covers 16 residues. The CDR3 DNA follows: TGTGCCAGCAGGGTGACTAGCGGGCCACGCACAGATACGCAGTATTTT. Its protein product is CASRVTSGPRTDTQYF.

This clone is medium-sized within its sample. The sample holds other DNA sequences that translate to the same CDR3. The rearrangement links TRBV27 to TRBJ2-2; D is undetermined. V gave up 3 bases and J gave up 2 bases, with 7 bases separating them. The CDR3 runs 14 residues. Germline CDR1 reads MNHEY; CDR2 reads SMNVEV (reference sequence). CDR3 residues: CASSFSGNTGELFF. The CDR3 DNA sequence: TGTGCCAGCAGTTTTTCCGGAAACACCGGGGAGCTGTTTTTT.

The chain combines TRBV27 with TRBJ2-2; D gene unclear. The CDR3 extends over 14 amino acids. With 2 bases removed from V and 0 bases from J, the gap between germline ends came to 4 bases. CDR1 is MNHEY, CDR2 SMNVEV, per germline (reference sequence). The CDR3 coding sequence is TGTGCCAGCAGTTTAAGCCCGAACACCGGGGAGCTGTTTTTT. Its translation is CASSLSPNTGELFF.

The V gene is TRBV27, the J gene TRBJ1-4; D gene unclear. Trimming took 5 bases from V and 4 from J, leaving 11 bases between them. Germline V gene sequence: CDR1 MNHEY, CDR2 SMNVEV (reference sequence). There are 14 residues in the CDR3. The CDR3 nucleotides are TGTGCCAGCAGTCCTCTTGTTCTTAATGAAAAACTGTTTTTT. Its protein product is CASSPLVLNEKLFF.

This chain links TRBV2 with TRBJ2-2, with 11 bases identical to TRBD1. The CDR3 is made up of 17 amino acids. The J segment lost 5 bases and the V segment lost 6 bases, leaving 11 bases of the junction unmatched. CDR1 is SNHLY, CDR2 FYNNEI, per germline. In DNA, the CDR3 is TGTGCCAGCAGGAAGGACAGGGGGCATGTAGTTACCGGGGAGCTGTTTTTT. Amino acid sequence: CASRKDRGHVVTGELFF. Complete variable domain (other parts from reference TRBV2 and TRBJ2-2): EPEVTQTPSHQVTQMGQEVILRCVPISNHLYFYWYRQILGQKVEFLVSFYNNEISEKSEIFDDQFSVERPDGSNFTLKIRSTKLEDSAMYFCASRKDRGHVVTGELFFGEGSRLTVL.

The chain employs TRBV6-5 and TRBJ1-1, with D uncertain. Looked up from germline, CDR1 is MNHEY and CDR2 is SVGAGI. V lost 0 bases to trimming and J lost 5 bases, with 10 bases between them. The CDR3 is made up of 14 amino acids. The CDR3 DNA reads TGTGCCAGCAGTTACTCAAAGGGTTGGACTGAAGCTTTCTTT. It yields the protein CASSYSKGWTEAFF.

This clone has only one observation. The chain uses TRBV11-2 and TRBJ2-7, with D hard to call. Germline V gives CDR1 SGHAT, CDR2 FQNNGV. The CDR3 is 14 amino acids. The V end lost 1 base, the J end lost 6 bases, and 13 bases lay between the germline ends. DNA for the CDR3: TGTGCCAGCAGCTTAGGTCCGATAGGGTTCGAGCAGTACTTC. This sequence encodes CASSLGPIGFEQYF.

The CDR3, as DNA: TGTGCCAGCAGCTTCGGGGCCCACAATGAGCAGTTCTTC. Its protein is CASSFGAHNEQFF. The chain links TRBV13 to TRBJ2-1; TRBD1 or TRBD2 may be the D gene (5 bases each). Between the trimmed V and J ends, which lost 3 bases and 5 bases, there was a span of 8 bases. Germline values: CDR1 PRHDT, CDR2 FYEKMQ (reference sequence). The CDR3 is made up of 13 amino acids.

Worth noting for this clone: One end of the junction fails to match germline, which may point to a read error. The rearrangement uses TRBV6-5 and TRBJ2-4, with D tentatively TRBD1 (6 bases). CDR1 MNHEY and CDR2 SVGAGI come from the germline V gene. The CDR3 covers 12 residues. The CDR3: CASSYSKSGVKF. CDR3 sequence (DNA): TGTGCCAGCAGTTACTCAAAGTCAGGGGTAAAGTTC.